The 5 T cell receptor beta chains below all came from one sample that was sequenced in a study of blood T cell repertoires in COVID-19. Clones were read by immunoSEQ multiplex PCR, and TCRdb kept only the in-frame ones, dropping some. Of about 130,000 clones in the sample, approximately 82% are singletons; the top ten hold approximately 12%. The sample consisted of peripheral blood. The receptors shown here come from a man in his sixties with acute or convalescent COVID-19.

V usage is TRBV11-2 and J usage is TRBJ1-1; tentatively, D is TRBD1 (6 bases). Per the germline V gene, CDR1 is SGHAT and CDR2 is FQNNGV. V was clipped by 1 base and J by 2 bases, with 8 bases between them. The CDR3 sequence is 14 residues long. The CDR3 nucleotides are TGTGCCAGCAGCTTAGCAGGGGCCAACACTGAAGCTTTCTTT. As protein: CASSLAGANTEAFF.

J is TRBJ1-5 and V is TRBV2; 8 bases are shared with TRBD1. The CDR3 is made up of 13 amino acids. Germline-derived CDR1 and CDR2 are SNHLY and FYNNEI. Germline trimming cut 8 bases from V and 6 bases from J; bases unmatched to any gene: 6. CDR3 sequence (DNA): TGTGCCAGCGGTGGACAGGGAAGTCAGCCCCAGCATTTT. It is translated as CASGGQGSQPQHF.

The J gene is TRBJ2-2, the V gene TRBV7-3; 7 bases are shared with TRBD2. V dropped 8 bases and J dropped 6; count of bases not matched to a gene: 15. There are 16 residues in the CDR3. Germline V gene lookup returns CDR1 SGHTA and CDR2 FQGTGA. The CDR3 loop is CASGPVRGRAAGELFF. The CDR3 DNA follows: TGTGCCAGCGGTCCGGTTAGAGGGAGGGCGGCCGGGGAGCTGTTTTTT.

The J gene is TRBJ2-7, the V gene TRBV4-2; TRBD1 agrees at 7 bases. The CDR3 contains 18 residues. Germline CDR1 and CDR2: LGHNA and YNFKEQ. V dropped 1 base and J dropped 6; count of bases not matched to a gene: 18. The DNA of the CDR3 is TGTGCCAGCAGCCAAGTTGGCACAGGGGCCACATGGTCTGCCGAGCAGTACTTC. Amino acid sequence: CASSQVGTGATWSAEQYF.

J is TRBJ2-7 and V is TRBV4-1; TRBD2 aligns across 9 bases. With 0 bases clipped from V and 7 bases from J, the junction kept 25 bases outside the gene matches. This CDR3 contains 21 residues. From germline, CDR1 is MGHRA and CDR2 YSYEKL. CDR3 in amino acids: CASSQEVRDGGLALTRREQYF. DNA for the CDR3: TGCGCCAGCAGCCAAGAAGTCCGGGACGGAGGACTAGCGCTCACCCGGAGAGAGCAGTACTTC.